This TCR beta chain was sequenced during a study of blood T cells in healthy people across ages. This clonotype was detected only once. Sample-barcoded 5' priming and a J-beta primer mix drove a second PCR of 7 to 11 cycles. TCRdb itself ran the 5' RACE reads through MiXCR, one entry per CDR3 protein. The sample shows approximately 820,000 distinct CDR3 sequences, 44% of them seen only once. Trimming removed 0 bases from V and 4 bases from J, with 16 bases in between. CDR1 is MGHRA, CDR2 YSYEKL, per germline. The length of the CDR3 is 16 residues. The J gene is TRBJ2-7, the V gene TRBV4-1; tentative D call: TRBD1 (9 bases). Material for sequencing was blood. This TCR was sampled from a man in his sixties in good health. For the CDR3, the DNA is TGCGCCAGCAGCCAAGAGGGACAGGGACTAGTGTACGAGCAGTACTTC. Protein product: CASSQEGQGLVYEQYF.